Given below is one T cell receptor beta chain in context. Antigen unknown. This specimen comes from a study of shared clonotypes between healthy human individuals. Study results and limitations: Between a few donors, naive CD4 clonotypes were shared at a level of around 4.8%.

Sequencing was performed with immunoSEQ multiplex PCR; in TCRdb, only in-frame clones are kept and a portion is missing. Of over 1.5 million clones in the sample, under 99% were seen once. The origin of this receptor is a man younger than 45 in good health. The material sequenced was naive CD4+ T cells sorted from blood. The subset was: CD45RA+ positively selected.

The CDR3 DNA follows: TGCGCCAGCAGCAAGGGGACGTACAATGAGCAGTTCTTC. This sequence encodes CASSKGTYNEQFF. The chain uses TRBV5-1 and TRBJ2-1; D possibly uses TRBD1 or TRBD2 (5 bases each). Germline CDR1 is SGHRS and CDR2 is YFSETQ. Deletions cut 4 bases from V and 4 bases from J, with 9 bases between. The CDR3 has 13 amino acids.